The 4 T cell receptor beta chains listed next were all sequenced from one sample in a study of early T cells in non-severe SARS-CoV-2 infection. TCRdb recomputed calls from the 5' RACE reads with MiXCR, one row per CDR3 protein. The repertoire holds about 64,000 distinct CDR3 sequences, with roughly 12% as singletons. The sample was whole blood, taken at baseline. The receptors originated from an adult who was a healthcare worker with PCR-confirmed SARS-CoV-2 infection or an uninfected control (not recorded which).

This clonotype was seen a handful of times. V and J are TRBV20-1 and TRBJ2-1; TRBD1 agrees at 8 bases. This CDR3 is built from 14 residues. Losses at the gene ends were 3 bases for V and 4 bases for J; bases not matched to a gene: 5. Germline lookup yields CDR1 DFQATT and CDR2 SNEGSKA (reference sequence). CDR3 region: CSASGTGDYNEQFF. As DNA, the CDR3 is TGCAGTGCTAGCGGGACAGGCGATTACAATGAGCAGTTCTTC.

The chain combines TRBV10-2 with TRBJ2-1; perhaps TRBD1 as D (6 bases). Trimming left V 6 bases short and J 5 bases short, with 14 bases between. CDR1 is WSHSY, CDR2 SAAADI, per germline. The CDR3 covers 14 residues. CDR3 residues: CASRTPPGDNEQFF. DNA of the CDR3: TGCGCCAGCAGAACGCCTCCAGGGGACAATGAGCAGTTCTTC.

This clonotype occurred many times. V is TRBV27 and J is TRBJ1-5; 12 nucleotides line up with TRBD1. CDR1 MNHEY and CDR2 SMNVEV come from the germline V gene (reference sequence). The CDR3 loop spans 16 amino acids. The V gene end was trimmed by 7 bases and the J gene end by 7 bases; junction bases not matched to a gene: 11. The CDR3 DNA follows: TGTGCCAGCACCGCTACGTGGGGGACAGGGGGCCAGCCCCAGCATTTT. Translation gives CASTATWGTGGQPQHF.

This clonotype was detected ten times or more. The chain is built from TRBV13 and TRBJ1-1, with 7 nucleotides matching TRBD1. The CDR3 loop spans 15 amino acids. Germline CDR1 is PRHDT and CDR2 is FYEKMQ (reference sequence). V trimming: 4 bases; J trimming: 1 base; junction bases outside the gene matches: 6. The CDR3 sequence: CASSSGGGRNTEAFF. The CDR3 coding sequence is TGTGCCAGCAGCTCAGGGGGTGGGAGGAACACTGAAGCTTTCTTT. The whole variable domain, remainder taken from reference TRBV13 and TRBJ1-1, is AAGVIQSPRHLIKEKRETATLKCYPIPRHDTVYWYQQGPGQDPQFLISFYEKMQSDKGSIPDRFSAQQFSDYHSELNMSSLELGDSALYFCASSSGGGRNTEAFFGQGTRLTVV.